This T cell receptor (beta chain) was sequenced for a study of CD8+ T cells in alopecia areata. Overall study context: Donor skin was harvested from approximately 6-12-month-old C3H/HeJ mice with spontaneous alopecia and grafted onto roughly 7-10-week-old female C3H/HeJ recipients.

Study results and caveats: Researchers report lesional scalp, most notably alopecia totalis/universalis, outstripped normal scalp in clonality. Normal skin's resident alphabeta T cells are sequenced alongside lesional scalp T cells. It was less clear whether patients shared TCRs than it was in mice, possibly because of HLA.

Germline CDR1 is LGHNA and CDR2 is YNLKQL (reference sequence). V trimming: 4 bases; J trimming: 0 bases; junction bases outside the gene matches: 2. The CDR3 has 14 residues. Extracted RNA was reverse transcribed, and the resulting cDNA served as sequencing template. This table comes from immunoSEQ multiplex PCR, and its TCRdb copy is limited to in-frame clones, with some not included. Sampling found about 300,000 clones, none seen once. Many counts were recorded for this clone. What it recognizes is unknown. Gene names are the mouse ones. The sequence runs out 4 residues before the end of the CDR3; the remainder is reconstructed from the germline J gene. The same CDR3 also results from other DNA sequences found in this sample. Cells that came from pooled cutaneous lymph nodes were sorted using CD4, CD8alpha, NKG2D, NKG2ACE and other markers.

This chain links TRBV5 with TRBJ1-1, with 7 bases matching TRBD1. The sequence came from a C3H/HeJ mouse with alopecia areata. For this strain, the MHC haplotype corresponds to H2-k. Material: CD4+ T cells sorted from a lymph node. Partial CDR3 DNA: TGTGCCAGCAGCCCCCAGGGGGCAAACACA. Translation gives CASSPQGANT. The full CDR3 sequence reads CASSPQGANTEVFF.